The sequence of this TCR beta chain was determined in a study of cytomegalovirus exposure and HLA in healthy donors. With 60 Vbeta and 13 Jbeta primers, the PCR was carried out. Sequencing used immunoSEQ multiplex PCR; TCRdb keeps in-frame clones, though not all of them. The sample table includes about 100,000 clones. Germline V gene sequence: CDR1 SGHRS, CDR2 YFSETQ. Trimming removed 1 base from V and 5 bases from J, with 6 bases in between. This CDR3 contains 12 residues. The sequenced sample consisted of PBMCs. The receptor was derived from a girl aged 5-17 years in good health and CMV-seropositive. The chain couples TRBV5-1 to TRBJ1-2; D unclear. CDR3 nucleotide sequence: TGCGCCAGCAGCTTGTCCGCGTATGGCTACACCTTC. It codes for CASSLSAYGYTF.